This T cell receptor beta chain emerged from a study of cytomegalovirus exposure and HLA in healthy donors. Study overall: Of all 400 or so donors who were genotyped, 75% to 90% belonged to the Caucasian-associated ancestry cluster.

Likely unrecorded immune exposures existed in these nominally healthy donors. This clone is a singleton in its sample. The antigen remains unidentified. Broader study findings: Later analysis found that TCR beta chains associated with HLA were more clonally expanded than other, equally common chains. According to the study, roughly 160 TCR beta chains were cytomegalovirus-associated.

The PCR ran on 60 Vbeta and 13 Jbeta primers. Data came from immunoSEQ multiplex PCR; TCRdb stores just in-frame clones and leaves some out. The table shows 200,000 or so clones, with approximately 79% occurring only once. This CDR3 is built from 15 residues. The germline CDR1 and CDR2 sequences are SEHNR and FQNEAQ (reference sequence). With V trimmed by 3 bases and J by 1 base, 3 bases remained unmatched. The sequenced sample consisted of PBMCs. The receptor was derived from a man aged 18-30 years in good health and CMV-seronegative. The gene calls are TRBV7-9 and TRBJ1-5; 7 bases agree with TRBD1. The CDR3 bases are TGTGCCAGCAGCTTCGACAGGGAAAGCAATCAGCCCCAGCATTTT. Translating gives CASSFDRESNQPQHF.